This is a list of T cell receptor beta chains from one sample in a study of blood T cells in healthy people across ages. TCRdb called the 5' RACE reads again in MiXCR, with one record for every CDR3 protein. Of more than 800,000 distinct CDR3 sequences listed, around 30% are singletons. The sequenced material came from blood. The receptors shown here come from an elderly woman in good health. Both conserved end residues are part of each CDR3. A D gene is named only where the DNA matches it firmly.

d_gene | j_gene | v_gene | len | CDR3aa
- | TRBJ2-1 | TRBV11-2 | 14 | CASSLAGRGETQFF
TRBD1 | TRBJ2-1 | TRBV3-1 | 16 | CASSPVGRGTYNEQFF
- | TRBJ2-1 | TRBV3-1 | 13 | CASSQEVWAEQFF
TRBD2 | TRBJ2-6 | TRBV4-3 | 16 | CASSQAGGPGANVLTF
- | TRBJ2-5 | TRBV11-2 | 15 | CASSRLRAWGETQYF
- | TRBJ1-1 | TRBV12-3/TRBV12-4 | 12 | CASIMGFAEAFF
- | TRBJ2-7 | TRBV10-3 | 12 | CAIRTGSYEQYF
- | TRBJ1-1 | TRBV5-1 | 13 | CASSLIKNTEAFF
- | TRBJ1-2 | TRBV4-1 | 19 | CASSQDRGDTSRNMLGYTF
- | TRBJ2-5 | TRBV6-2/TRBV6-3 | 12 | CASSYSSETQYF
TRBD2 | TRBJ2-3 | TRBV12-3/TRBV12-4 | 15 | CASRIWGGSTDTQYF
- | - | TRBV5-1 | 15 | CASSGGLGVQETQYF
- | TRBJ1-4 | TRBV5-6 | 16 | CASSRMLGGGNEKLFF
- | TRBJ1-2 | TRBV20-1 | 17 | CSARDVSGNNVRWGYTF
- | TRBJ2-5 | TRBV27 | 13 | CASSTNAQETQYF
- | TRBJ2-5 | TRBV3-1 | 14 | CASSQAVVRETQYF
- | TRBJ1-5 | TRBV20-1 | 15 | CSARAGRASNQPQHF
TRBD1 | TRBJ1-4 | TRBV20-1 | 13 | CSAWDRSGEKLFF
- | TRBJ2-3 | TRBV7-8 | 13 | CASSSGIKDTQYF
- | - | TRBV20-1 | 13 | CSARNRGGYEQYF
TRBD1 | TRBJ2-5 | TRBV6-5 | 15 | CASSTLTGGGETQYF
- | TRBJ1-1 | TRBV5-1 | 14 | CASSTGRGCSEAFF
TRBD2 | - | TRBV12-3/TRBV12-4 | 14 | CASSSTGGQTEQYF
TRBD2 | TRBJ2-2 | TRBV20-1 | 15 | CSARGRGANTGELFF
- | TRBJ2-1 | TRBV5-1 | 13 | CASSPDPDREQFF
TRBD1 | TRBJ1-4 | TRBV20-1 | 14 | CSAAPGQSNEKLFF
TRBD1 | TRBJ2-7 | TRBV3-1 | 14 | CASKPTGGSYEQYF
- | TRBJ1-1 | TRBV7-2 | 15 | CASSLRPETNTEAFF
- | TRBJ1-5 | TRBV15 | 14 | CATSQGYRNQPQHF
- | TRBJ1-1 | TRBV6-6 | 13 | CASSRDSYTEAFF
TRBD1 | TRBJ1-2 | TRBV5-4 | 14 | CASSLDRVGYGYTF
- | TRBJ2-3 | TRBV30 | 12 | CAWSVTTDTRYF
- | TRBJ2-5 | TRBV20-1 | 11 | CSATVGETQYF
- | TRBJ2-5 | TRBV10-3 | 12 | CAIGRGRETQYF
TRBD1 | TRBJ2-1 | TRBV19 | 16 | CASSISDRGRVNEQFF
- | TRBJ2-5 | TRBV4-2 | 18 | CASSQGVRLRDGSETQYF
- | TRBJ1-2 | TRBV7-2 | 14 | CASSLGGGCYGYTF
- | TRBJ2-7 | TRBV2 | 15 | CASSLFVGVAYEQYF
- | TRBJ2-5 | TRBV7-2 | 14 | CTSSLDGSGVKRYF
- | TRBJ1-5 | TRBV20-1 | 16 | CSARDGSWGLGQPQHF
- | - | TRBV20-1 | 13 | CSARATDVHEQYF
- | TRBJ2-2 | TRBV15 | 14 | CATSRDKTTGELFF
TRBD1 | TRBJ1-5 | TRBV7-2 | 13 | CASGGQYNQPQHF
- | TRBJ2-4 | TRBV6-2/TRBV6-3 | 13 | CASSLHRVNIQYF
- | - | TRBV20-1 | 14 | CSASGTPGTYEQYF
TRBD2 | TRBJ2-1 | TRBV7-2 | 14 | CASGPRLAFNEQFF
- | TRBJ1-6 | TRBV7-2 | 15 | CASSLDSSPNSPLHF
- | TRBJ2-5 | TRBV6-1 | 17 | CASSPRPDRRGQETQYF
- | TRBJ2-5 | TRBV20-1 | 14 | CSAYRADSQGTQYF
- | TRBJ1-2 | TRBV7-9 | 15 | CASSPAGQANYGYTF